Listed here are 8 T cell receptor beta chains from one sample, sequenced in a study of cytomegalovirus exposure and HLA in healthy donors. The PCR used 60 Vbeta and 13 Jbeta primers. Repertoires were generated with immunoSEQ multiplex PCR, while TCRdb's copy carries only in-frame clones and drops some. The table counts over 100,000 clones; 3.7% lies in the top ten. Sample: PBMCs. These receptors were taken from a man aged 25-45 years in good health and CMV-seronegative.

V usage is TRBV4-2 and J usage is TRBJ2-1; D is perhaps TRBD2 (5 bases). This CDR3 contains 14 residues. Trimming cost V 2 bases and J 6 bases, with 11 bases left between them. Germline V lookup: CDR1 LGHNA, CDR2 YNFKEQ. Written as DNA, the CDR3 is TGTGCCAGCAGCCAATCTTCGGGATCCAATGAGCAGTTCTTC. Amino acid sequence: CASSQSSGSNEQFF.

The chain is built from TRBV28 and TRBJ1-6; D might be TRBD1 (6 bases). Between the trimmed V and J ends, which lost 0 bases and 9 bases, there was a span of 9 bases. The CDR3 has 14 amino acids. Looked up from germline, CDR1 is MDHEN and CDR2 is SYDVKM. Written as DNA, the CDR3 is TGTGCCAGCAGTTTATGGGGGGCGGGTTCACCCCTCCACTTT. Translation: CASSLWGAGSPLHF.

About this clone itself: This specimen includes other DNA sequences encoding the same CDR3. The CDR3 is CASSSPFLGSTSYEQYF. CDR3 DNA sequence: TGTGCCAGCAGCTCTCCCTTTTTGGGCAGCACCTCCTACGAGCAGTACTTC. V and J are TRBV11-3 and TRBJ2-7; unclear D gene. The CDR3 has 17 residues. Trimming stripped 4 bases from V and 0 bases from J, with 19 bases between. In germline, CDR1 is SGHNT, CDR2 YENEEA. Full variable domain (rest looked up from reference TRBV11-3 and TRBJ2-7): EAGVVQSPRYKIIEKKQPVAFWCNPISGHNTLYWYLQNLGQGPELLIRYENEEAVDDSQLPKDRFSAERLKGVDSTLKIQPAELGDSAVYLCASSSPFLGSTSYEQYFGPGTRLTVT.

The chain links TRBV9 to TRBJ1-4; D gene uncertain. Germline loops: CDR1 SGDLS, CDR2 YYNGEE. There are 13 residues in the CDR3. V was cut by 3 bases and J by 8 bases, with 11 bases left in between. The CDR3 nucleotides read TGTGCCAGCAGCGGCGTCCCGAGGGAAAAACTGTTTTTT. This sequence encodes CASSGVPREKLFF.

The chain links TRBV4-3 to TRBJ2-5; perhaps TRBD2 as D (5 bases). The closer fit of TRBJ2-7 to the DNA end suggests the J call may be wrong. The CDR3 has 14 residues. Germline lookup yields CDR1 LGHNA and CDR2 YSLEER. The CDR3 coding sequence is TGCGCCAGCAGCCAAGACGTCGGAGGCTACGAGCAGTACTTC. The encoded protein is CASSQDVGGYEQYF.

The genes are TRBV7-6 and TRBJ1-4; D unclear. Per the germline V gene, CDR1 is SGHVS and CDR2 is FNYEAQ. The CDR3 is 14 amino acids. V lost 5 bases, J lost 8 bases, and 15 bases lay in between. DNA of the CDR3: TGTGCCAGCAGCCAAGGTGGCGGGCAAGAAAAACTGTTTTTT. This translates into CASSQGGGQEKLFF.

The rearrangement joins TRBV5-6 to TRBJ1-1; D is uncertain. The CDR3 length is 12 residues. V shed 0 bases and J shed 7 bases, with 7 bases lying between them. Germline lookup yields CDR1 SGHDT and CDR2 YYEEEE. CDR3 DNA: TGTGCCAGCAGCTTGGGACACTTTGAAGCTTTCTTT. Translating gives CASSLGHFEAFF.

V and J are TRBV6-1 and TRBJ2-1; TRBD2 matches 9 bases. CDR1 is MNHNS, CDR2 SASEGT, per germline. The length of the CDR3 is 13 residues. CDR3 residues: CSNGGGAMREQFF. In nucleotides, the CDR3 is TGTAGTAATGGCGGGGGGGCCATGAGGGAGCAGTTCTTC.